This T cell receptor beta chain was found in a study of blood T cell repertoires in COVID-19. For the study at large: Two negative PCRs, clearance, or symptom resolution characterized the recovered Cohort 3 donors.

TCRdb keeps only in-frame clones here, not all; method: immunoSEQ multiplex PCR. The sample lists some 160,000 clones, approximately 79% occurring once. Germline lookup yields CDR1 SGHRS and CDR2 YFSETQ. The ends were cut back, 4 bases at V and 9 bases at J, with 16 bases in the middle. This CDR3 has 14 amino acids. The participants were between about 18 and 95 years old and came from under 25 US areas. The sequenced sample consisted of PBMCs or T cells enriched from blood (not recorded which). This TCR was sampled from a woman in her 70s in a cohort exposed to, infected with or recovered from COVID-19 (not recorded which). The chain carries TRBV5-1 and TRBJ1-4; D not resolved. The CDR3 spells CASSPNLPGKKLFF. DNA for the CDR3: TGCGCCAGCAGCCCGAACCTCCCGGGAAAAAAACTGTTTTTT.